This passage covers 7 T cell receptor beta chains from one sample sequenced in a study of T cells in Graves' hyperthyroidism and ophthalmopathy. The TCR beta CDR3 regions underwent amplification using RNA transcripts as the source. The HTBI primer set was used in a first-round RT-PCR of the TCR CDR3. TCRdb recomputed calls from the multiplex PCR reads with MiXCR, one row per CDR3 protein. In the table there are some 600,000 distinct CDR3 sequences, about 15% of which are singletons. Sequenced sample: blood. All receptors come from a woman in her twenties or thirties with Graves' hyperthyroidism that later progressed to Graves' ophthalmopathy.

V gene TRBV4-1 combines with J gene TRBJ1-1; no clear D. The CDR3 contains 14 residues. The germline V and J ends were trimmed by 1 base and 8 bases, with 14 bases remaining between them. Germline V CDR1 and CDR2: MGHRA, YSYEKL. CDR3 sequence: CASSQVGGIREAFF. The CDR3 bases are TGCGCCAGCAGCCAAGTTGGAGGGATTAGGGAAGCTTTCTTT.

This clonotype was seen only a few times. V usage is TRBV29-1 and J usage is TRBJ1-2; TRBD1 might be the D (6 bases). The V and J ends lost 7 bases and 5 bases respectively, with 11 bases between them. The CDR3 sequence is 11 residues long. CDR1 is SQVTM and CDR2 is ANQGSEA in the germline V gene. The CDR3 nucleotides read TGCAGCGCCCGGGACACATATGGCTACACCTTC. Encoded protein: CSARDTYGYTF.

This clonotype was detected only a few times. Being one base from a much bigger clone, this may be a read error. The chain employs TRBV20-1 and TRBJ1-2, with D unresolved. This CDR3 has 18 amino acids. CDR1 DFQATT and CDR2 SNEGSKA come from the germline V gene (reference sequence). V was trimmed by 5 bases and J by 2 bases, leaving 27 bases between them. DNA of the CDR3: TGCAGTGCTGGGGATTATGAGGGCCGATCTCTTCTAAACTATGGCTACACCTTC. It encodes CSAGDYEGRSLLNYGYTF.

This clonotype occurred a few times. V gene TRBV14 combines with J gene TRBJ2-1, with D possibly matching TRBD1 (5 bases). The V end lost 4 bases, the J end lost 9 bases, and 7 bases lay between the germline ends. The length of the CDR3 is 11 residues. Germline CDR1 SGHDN, CDR2 FVKESK. The DNA of the CDR3 is TGTGCCAGCAGCCCAGGGTTTGAGCAGTTCTTC. Amino acids: CASSPGFEQFF.

This clonotype was seen many times. The chain has TRBV28 and TRBJ2-1; D remains ambiguous. This CDR3 is built from 15 residues. V lost 6 bases, J lost 0 bases, and 12 bases lay in between. Germline CDR1 MDHEN, CDR2 SYDVKM. CDR3: CASRGSLSSYNEQFF. The CDR3 region has the DNA TGTGCCAGCAGGGGCTCTCTTTCCTCCTACAATGAGCAGTTCTTC.

This clonotype was counted at least ten times. This rearrangement joins TRBV27 to TRBJ1-5, with D possibly TRBD1 on 5 matching bases. Trimming stripped 2 bases from V and 8 bases from J, with 10 bases between. The V gene's germline CDR1 is MNHEY and CDR2 SMNVEV (reference sequence). This CDR3 has 13 residues. CDR3 bases: TGTGCCAGCAGTTTAAGGGTAGGGGAGCCCCAGCATTTT. It codes for CASSLRVGEPQHF.

This clonotype turned up a few times. This sequence joins TRBV6-1 and TRBJ2-2; 8 positions agree with TRBD2. The CDR3 consists of 15 residues. In germline, CDR1 is MNHNS, CDR2 SASEGT. V was clipped by 6 bases and J by 6 bases; unmatched bases: 9. The CDR3, as DNA: TGTGCCAGCAGCCCCGAGCGGGAGTCCTCCGGGGAGCTGTTTTTT. Its translation is CASSPERESSGELFF.